The clone carrying this TCR beta chain has a handful of counts. No antigen is known for it. TCRdb re-analysed the 5' RACE reads in MiXCR, keeping a single row per CDR3 protein. The table has about 270,000 distinct CDR3 sequences, 16% seen once; the top ten hold around 20%. This sample is drawn from a study of T-cell memory formation after mild COVID-19. The wider study: There were largely donor-specific TCR clusters. Overall study results and limits: Those CD4+ clones that contracted were mainly in CM and EM (CD8+ ones in EMRA).

Material for sequencing was PBMCs or a T cell subset sorted from them (not recorded which). The clonotype was recovered from a man younger than 35 who had mild COVID-19 (a few samples of this study predate the infection). Cell type and time point are not known.

The CDR3 DNA reads TGTGCCAGCAGTCCGGGACCTCCTGAAGCTTTCTTT. Its translation: CASSPGPPEAFF. V gene TRBV6-5 combines with J gene TRBJ1-1, with a weak D call TRBD1 (5 bases). Germline values: CDR1 MNHEY, CDR2 SVGAGI. The germline V and J ends were trimmed by 5 bases and 6 bases, with 10 bases remaining between them. The CDR3 is made up of 12 amino acids.